The entry below gives a single T cell receptor beta chain sequence along with its context. By its share of the sample, this clone is medium-sized (0.01 to 0.1%). Its antigen remains unidentified. No base quality information exists; no much larger clone differs at one position. These data come from a study of metastatic and nonmetastatic thyroid tumors (TCRdb year 2020). As for the study more broadly: Repertoires were compared across peripheral blood and tumor or nodule tissue samples from malignant and benign thyroid patients.

Library creation used PCR. For sequencing, an Illumina HiSeq 4000 was employed. The TCR beta-chain CDR3 region of each patient was profiled by high-throughput sequencing. The original pipeline was this. Drawing on CDR3 differences between clinicopathological groups, the researchers built a classifier meant to tell apart patients with distant-metastatic papillary thyroid cancer. To measure repertoire diversity the researchers used the Shannon index, while the Morisita-Horn index served to gauge how similar the tumor and blood repertoires were. TCRdb reworked the public reads: Q25 trimming with fastp, MiXCR clone assembly, productive beta chains retained. The V and J calls were not made by the authors but by TCRdb's processing. For this sample there are roughly 20,000 clones; roughly 10% appear just once. The top ten clones comprise 6% to 8.5% of the sample. No patient had received any treatment before thyroid surgery. Patient clinical samples collected from about 2011 to 2018 were retrospectively analysed using T-cell receptor beta sequencing.

Based on the germline V gene, the CDR1 and CDR2 sequences are MDHEN and SYDVKM. V lost 6 bases and J lost 2 bases, and the count of bases not matched to a germline gene is 4. Reading from cysteine to phenylalanine, the CDR3 counts 14 amino acids. Only the CDR3 part of the read is kept: 42 bases, read in frame from the first base. What the research found in general, with its limitations: In both blood and tumor samples, TCR beta diversity was reported to be significantly higher in malignant tumors than in benign nodules.

This TCR came from a female donor with papillary thyroid cancer or a benign thyroid nodule (not recorded which). Some clones in this sample may be carry-over from other donors' samples. The chain joins TRBV28 to TRBJ2-7; the junction holds 10 bases that match TRBD1. The sample was blood. The DNA is TGTGCCAGCAGGCCGACAGGGGGCGCCTACGAGCAGTACTTC. This sequence encodes CASRPTGGAYEQYF.